The source of this T cell receptor (beta chain) is a study of cytomegalovirus exposure and HLA in healthy donors. Study information: Of about 390 genotyped donors, roughly 80% grouped in the Caucasian-associated ancestry cluster.

Both 60 Vbeta primers and 13 Jbeta primers went into the PCR. In the original processing: In a later analysis, of around 85 million unique beta chains, roughly 11 million appeared in at least two donors. Sequencing was performed with immunoSEQ multiplex PCR; in TCRdb, only in-frame clones are kept and a portion is missing. V, J and clone size were drawn from that table, and D and trimming were deduced from the DNA. The sample consists of about 100,000 clones, roughly 73% of them appearing once. Germline V gene data show CDR1 as SGHNT and CDR2 as YYREEE (reference sequence). This CDR3 has 13 amino acids. V trimming: 1 base; J trimming: 8 bases; junction bases outside the gene matches: 2.

This clonotype originated in a man younger than 40 in good health and CMV-seronegative. The chain carries TRBV5-4 and TRBJ2-1; 8 bases fit TRBD2. Input material: PBMCs. The CDR3 loop reads CASSLNGGDEQFF. The CDR3 bases are TGTGCCAGCAGCTTGAACGGGGGGGATGAGCAGTTCTTC.